The clone carrying this T cell receptor beta chain was counted only a few times. Its cognate antigen is unknown. This record comes from a study of beta chain features in type 1 diabetes. Study-wide findings and caveats: Naive, central memory and regulatory TCRB repertoires appeared more similar among patients than healthy donors. More deletions and fewer insertions at VDJ junctions were found in patients with type 1 diabetes. Moderate but significant shortening of TCRB CDR3s was recorded in all four CD4+ subsets from Type 1 diabetes patients.

Germline loops: CDR1 LNHDA, CDR2 SQIVND (reference sequence). Trimming stripped 3 bases from V and 2 bases from J, with 10 bases between. CDR3 size: 14 residues. Isolated RNA was reverse transcribed in full, so expressed TCRB transcripts were sequenced. Some clones are missing from TCRdb's copy, which holds only in-frame ones; the method was immunoSEQ multiplex PCR. This table has about 270,000 clones, 13% to 15% appearing once. The chain recombines TRBV19 with TRBJ1-2; D unclear. The clonotype was recovered from a man between 25 and 39 years old with type 1 diabetes. The specimen was naive CD4+ T cells from blood. The CDR3 sequence: CASSILAGNYGYTF. The CDR3 DNA sequence: TGTGCCAGTAGTATTTTGGCAGGCAACTATGGCTACACCTTC.